The table lists the clone carrying this T cell receptor (beta chain) with many counts. What it recognizes is unknown. CDR3 size: 16 residues. Germline CDR1 SNHLY, CDR2 FYNNEI. V was clipped by 1 base and J by 7 bases; unmatched bases: 6. The data derive from a study of cytomegalovirus exposure and HLA in healthy donors. Study-level information: Of the donors genotyped, approximately 430 in all, over 80% fell in the Caucasian-associated ancestry cluster.

With 60 Vbeta and 13 Jbeta primers, the PCR was carried out. Original data processing: There were around 80 million unique TCR beta chains by a later count, and approximately 11 million of them were shared. The data were produced by immunoSEQ multiplex PCR, yet TCRdb's version contains in-frame clones alone and is incomplete. The V and J calls and clone size are taken from that table; D and trimming were inferred from the DNA. The table lists more than 110,000 clones, around four fifths of them singletons. Study outcomes and limitations: As was reported, the classifier diagnosed cytomegalovirus status with high specificity and sensitivity. An analysis that came later showed most CMV-associated TCR beta chains appearing HLA-restricted.

This TCR derives from a man between 25 and 39 years old in good health and CMV-seronegative. Sequenced: PBMCs. The chain uses TRBV2 and TRBJ2-2, with 10 positions matching TRBD2. CDR3 coding DNA: TGTGCCAGCAGTGAAGGTTCTAGCGGGAGCATCGGGGAGCTGTTTTTT. Protein: CASSEGSSGSIGELFF.